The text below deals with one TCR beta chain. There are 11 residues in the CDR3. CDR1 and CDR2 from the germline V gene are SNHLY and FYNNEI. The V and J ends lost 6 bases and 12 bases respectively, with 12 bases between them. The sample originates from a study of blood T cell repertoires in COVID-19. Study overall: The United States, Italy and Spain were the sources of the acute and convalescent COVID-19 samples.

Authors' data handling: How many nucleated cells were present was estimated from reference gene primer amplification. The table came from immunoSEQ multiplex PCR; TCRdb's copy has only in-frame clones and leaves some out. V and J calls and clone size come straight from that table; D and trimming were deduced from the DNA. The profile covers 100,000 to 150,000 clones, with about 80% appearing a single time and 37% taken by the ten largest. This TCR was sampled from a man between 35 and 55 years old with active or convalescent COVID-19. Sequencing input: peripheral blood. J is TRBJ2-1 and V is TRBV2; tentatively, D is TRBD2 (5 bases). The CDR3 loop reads CASSYSRGQFF. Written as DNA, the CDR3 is TGTGCCAGCAGCTATAGCCGGGGGCAGTTCTTC.